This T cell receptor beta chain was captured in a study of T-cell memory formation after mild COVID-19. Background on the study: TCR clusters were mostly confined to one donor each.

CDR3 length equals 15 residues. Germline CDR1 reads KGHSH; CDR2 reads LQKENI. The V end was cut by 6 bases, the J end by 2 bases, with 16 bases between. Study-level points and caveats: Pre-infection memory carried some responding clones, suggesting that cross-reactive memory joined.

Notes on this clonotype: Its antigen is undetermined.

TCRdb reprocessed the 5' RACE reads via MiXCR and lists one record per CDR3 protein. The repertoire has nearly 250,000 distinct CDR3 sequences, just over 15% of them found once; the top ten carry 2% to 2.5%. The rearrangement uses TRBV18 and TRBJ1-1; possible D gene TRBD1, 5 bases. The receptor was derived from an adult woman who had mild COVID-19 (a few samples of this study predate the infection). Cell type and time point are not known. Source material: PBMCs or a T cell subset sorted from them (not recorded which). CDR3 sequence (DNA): TGTGCCAGCTCCTCTAGGGCAGGGCCTAACACTGAAGCTTTCTTT. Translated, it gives CASSSRAGPNTEAFF. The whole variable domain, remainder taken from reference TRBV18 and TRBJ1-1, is NAGVMQNPRHLVRRRGQEARLRCSPMKGHSHVYWYRQLPEEGLKFMVYLQKENIIDESGMPKERFSAEFPKEGPSILRIQQVVRGDSAAYFCASSSRAGPNTEAFFGQGTRLTVV.